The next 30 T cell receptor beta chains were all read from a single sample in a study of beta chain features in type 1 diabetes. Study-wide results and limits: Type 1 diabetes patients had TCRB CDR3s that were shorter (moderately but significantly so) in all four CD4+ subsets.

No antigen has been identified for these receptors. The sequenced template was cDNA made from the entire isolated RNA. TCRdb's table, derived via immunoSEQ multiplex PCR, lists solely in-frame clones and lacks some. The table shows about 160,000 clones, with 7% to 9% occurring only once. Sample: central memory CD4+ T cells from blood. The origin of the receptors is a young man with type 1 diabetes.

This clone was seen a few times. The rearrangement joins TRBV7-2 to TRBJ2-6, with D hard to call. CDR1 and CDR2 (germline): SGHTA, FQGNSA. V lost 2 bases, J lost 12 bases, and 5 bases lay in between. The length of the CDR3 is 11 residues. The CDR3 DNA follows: TGTGCCAGCAGCTTATCGGGCGTCCTGACTTTC. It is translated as CASSLSGVLTF.

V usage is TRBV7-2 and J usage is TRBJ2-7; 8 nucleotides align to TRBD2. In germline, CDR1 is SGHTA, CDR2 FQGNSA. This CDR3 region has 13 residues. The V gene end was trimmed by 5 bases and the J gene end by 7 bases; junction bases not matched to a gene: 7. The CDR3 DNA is TGTGCCAGCAGCCCTAGCGGGTGGGGTGAGCAGTACTTC. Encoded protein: CASSPSGWGEQYF.

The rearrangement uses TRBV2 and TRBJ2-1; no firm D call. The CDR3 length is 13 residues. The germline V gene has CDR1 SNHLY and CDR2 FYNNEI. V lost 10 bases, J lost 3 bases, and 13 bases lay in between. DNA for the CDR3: TGTGCCACCGCACGACTTGTCTACAATGAGCAGTTCTTC. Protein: CATARLVYNEQFF.

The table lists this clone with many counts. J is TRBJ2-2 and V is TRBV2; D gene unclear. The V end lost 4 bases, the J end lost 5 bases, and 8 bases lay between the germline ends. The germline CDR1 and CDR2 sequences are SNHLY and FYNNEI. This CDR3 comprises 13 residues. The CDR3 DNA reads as TGTGCCAGCAGTGCTTATCAGACCGGGGAGCTGTTTTTT. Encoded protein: CASSAYQTGELFF.

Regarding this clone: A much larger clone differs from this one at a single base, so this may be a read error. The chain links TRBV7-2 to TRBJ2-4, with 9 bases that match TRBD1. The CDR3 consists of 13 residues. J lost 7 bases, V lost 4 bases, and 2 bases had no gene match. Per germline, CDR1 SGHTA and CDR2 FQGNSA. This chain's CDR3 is CASSSDRGNIQYF. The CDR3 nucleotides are TGTGCCAGCAGCTCGGACAGGGGTAACATTCAGTACTTC.

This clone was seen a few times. As DNA, the CDR3 is TGCGCCAGCAGCCCTAGGGGGGGCGGAGAGACCCAGTACTTC. Translating gives CASSPRGGGETQYF. The V gene is TRBV5-1, the J gene TRBJ2-5; D possibly corresponds to TRBD2 (7 bases). Germline CDR1 is SGHRS and CDR2 is YFSETQ. Trimming pared 4 bases from V and 4 bases from J, leaving 14 bases between. CDR3 size: 14 residues.

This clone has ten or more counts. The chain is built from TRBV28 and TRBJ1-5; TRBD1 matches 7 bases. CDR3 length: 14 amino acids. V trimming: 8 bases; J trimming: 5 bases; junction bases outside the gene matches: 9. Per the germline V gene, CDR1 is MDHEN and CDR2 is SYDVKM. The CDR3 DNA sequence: TGTGCCAGCGAAAGACAGGGACGGGATCAGCCCCAGCATTTT. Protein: CASERQGRDQPQHF.

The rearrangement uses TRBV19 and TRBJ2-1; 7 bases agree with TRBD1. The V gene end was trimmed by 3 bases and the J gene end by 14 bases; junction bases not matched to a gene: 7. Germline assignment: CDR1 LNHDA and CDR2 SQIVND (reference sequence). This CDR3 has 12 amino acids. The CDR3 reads CASSIRTGPKFF. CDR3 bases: TGTGCCAGTAGTATCAGGACAGGCCCGAAGTTCTTC.

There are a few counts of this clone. The CDR3 loop is CASRRTGGTEAFF. For the CDR3, the DNA is TGTGCCAGCAGGAGGACGGGGGGGACTGAAGCTTTCTTT. V gene TRBV27 combines with J gene TRBJ1-1; D is perhaps TRBD1 (5 bases). Germline V gene sequence: CDR1 MNHEY, CDR2 SMNVEV (reference sequence). The CDR3 runs to 13 residues. Trimming stripped 6 bases from V and 5 bases from J, with 13 bases between.

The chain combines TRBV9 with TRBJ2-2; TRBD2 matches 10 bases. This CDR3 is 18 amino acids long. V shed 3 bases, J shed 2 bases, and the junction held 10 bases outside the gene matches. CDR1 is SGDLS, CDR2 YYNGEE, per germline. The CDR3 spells CASSASPSSGGNTGELFF. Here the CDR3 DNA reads TGTGCCAGCAGCGCCAGTCCTTCTAGCGGGGGAAACACCGGGGAGCTGTTTTTT.

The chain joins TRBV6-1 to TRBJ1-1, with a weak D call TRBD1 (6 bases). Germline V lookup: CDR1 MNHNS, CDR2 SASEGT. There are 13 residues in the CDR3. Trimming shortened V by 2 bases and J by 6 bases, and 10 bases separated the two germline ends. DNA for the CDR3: TGTGCCAGCAGTGAACGGACAGCTCCTGAAGCTTTCTTT. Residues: CASSERTAPEAFF.

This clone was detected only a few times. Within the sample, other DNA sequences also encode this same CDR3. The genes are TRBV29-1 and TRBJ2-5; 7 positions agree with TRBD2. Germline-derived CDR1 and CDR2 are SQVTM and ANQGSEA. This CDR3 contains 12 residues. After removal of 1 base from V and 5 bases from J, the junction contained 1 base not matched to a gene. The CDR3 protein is CSVEGGGETQYF. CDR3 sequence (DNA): TGCAGCGTTGAAGGGGGAGGGGAGACCCAGTACTTC. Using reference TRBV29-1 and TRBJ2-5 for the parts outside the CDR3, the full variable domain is SAVISQKPSRDICQRGTSLTIQCQVDSQVTMMFWYRQQPGQSLTLIATANQGSEATYESGFVIDKFPISRPNLTFSTLTVSNMSPEDSSIYLCSVEGGGETQYFGPGTRLLVL.

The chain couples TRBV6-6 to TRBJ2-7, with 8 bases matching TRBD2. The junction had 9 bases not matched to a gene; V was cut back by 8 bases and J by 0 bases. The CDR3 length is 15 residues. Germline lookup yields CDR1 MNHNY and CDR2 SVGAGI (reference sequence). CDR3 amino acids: CASRRERGSSYEQYF. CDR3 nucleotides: TGTGCCAGCCGTCGAGAGCGGGGGAGCTCCTACGAGCAGTACTTC.

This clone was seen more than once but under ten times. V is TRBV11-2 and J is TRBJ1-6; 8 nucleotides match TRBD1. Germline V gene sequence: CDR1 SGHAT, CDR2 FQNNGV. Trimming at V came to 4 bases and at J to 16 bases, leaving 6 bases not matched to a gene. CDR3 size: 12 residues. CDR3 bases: TGTGCCAGCAGCTACCATGACAGGGGACTCCACTTT. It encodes CASSYHDRGLHF.

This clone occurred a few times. The CDR3 spells CAISESASGGETQYF. The CDR3 DNA follows: TGTGCCATCAGTGAGTCGGCTAGCGGGGGAGAGACCCAGTACTTC. The chain recombines TRBV10-3 with TRBJ2-5; 10 positions agree with TRBD2. This CDR3 has 15 residues. The V and J ends lost 0 bases and 4 bases, in that order; junction bases with no gene match: 2. Germline CDR1 ENHRY, CDR2 SYGVKD.

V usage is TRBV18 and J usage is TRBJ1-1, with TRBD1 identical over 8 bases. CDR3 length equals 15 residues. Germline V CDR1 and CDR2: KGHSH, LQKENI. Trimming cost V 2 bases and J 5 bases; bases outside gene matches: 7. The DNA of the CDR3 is TGTGCCAGCTCACCAACAGTGACAGGGGCTACTGAAGCTTTCTTT. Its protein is CASSPTVTGATEAFF.

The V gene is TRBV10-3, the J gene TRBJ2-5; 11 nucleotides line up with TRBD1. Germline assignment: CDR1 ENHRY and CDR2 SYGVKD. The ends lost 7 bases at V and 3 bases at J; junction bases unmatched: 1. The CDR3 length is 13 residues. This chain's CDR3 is CAIKGQGEETQYF. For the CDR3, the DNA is TGTGCCATCAAGGGACAGGGGGAAGAGACCCAGTACTTC.

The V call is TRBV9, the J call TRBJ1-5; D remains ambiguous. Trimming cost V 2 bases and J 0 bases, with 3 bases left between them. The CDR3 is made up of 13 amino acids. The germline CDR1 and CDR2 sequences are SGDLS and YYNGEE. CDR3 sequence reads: CASSVNSNQPQHF. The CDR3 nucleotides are TGTGCCAGCAGCGTTAATAGCAATCAGCCCCAGCATTTT.

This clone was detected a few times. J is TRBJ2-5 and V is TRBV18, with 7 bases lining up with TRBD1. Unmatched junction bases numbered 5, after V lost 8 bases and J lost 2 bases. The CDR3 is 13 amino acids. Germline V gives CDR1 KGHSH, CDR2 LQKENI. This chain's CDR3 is CASQRGQQETQYF. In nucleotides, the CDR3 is TGTGCCAGCCAACGGGGACAGCAAGAGACCCAGTACTTC.

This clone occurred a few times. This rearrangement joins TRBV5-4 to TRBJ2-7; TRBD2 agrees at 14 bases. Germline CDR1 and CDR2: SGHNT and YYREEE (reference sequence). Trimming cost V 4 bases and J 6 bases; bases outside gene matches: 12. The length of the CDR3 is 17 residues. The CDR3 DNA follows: TGTGCCAGCAGCCCGGGACTAGCGGGAGAGGGCGGAGGCGAGCAGTACTTC. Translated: CASSPGLAGEGGGEQYF.

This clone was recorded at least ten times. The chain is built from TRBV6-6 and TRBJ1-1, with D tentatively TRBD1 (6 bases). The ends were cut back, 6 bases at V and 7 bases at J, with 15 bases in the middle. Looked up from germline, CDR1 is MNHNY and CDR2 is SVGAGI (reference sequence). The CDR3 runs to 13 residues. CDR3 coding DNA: TGTGCCAGCAGAAGACAGGAATCCCATGAAGCTTTCTTT. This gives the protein CASRRQESHEAFF.

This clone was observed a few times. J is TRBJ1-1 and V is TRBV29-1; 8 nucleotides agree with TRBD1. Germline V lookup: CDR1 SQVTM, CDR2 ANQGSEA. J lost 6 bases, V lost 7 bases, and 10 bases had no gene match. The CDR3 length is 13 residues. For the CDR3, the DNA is TGCAGCGCCACCGGACAGGGTACCTCTGAAGCTTTCTTT. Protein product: CSATGQGTSEAFF.

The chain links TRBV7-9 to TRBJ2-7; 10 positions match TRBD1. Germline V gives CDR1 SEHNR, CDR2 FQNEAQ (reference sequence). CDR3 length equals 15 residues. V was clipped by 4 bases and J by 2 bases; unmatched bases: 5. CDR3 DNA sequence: TGTGCCAGCAGCTCAAGGACAGGGGGGGCCTACGAGCAGTACTTC. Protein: CASSSRTGGAYEQYF.

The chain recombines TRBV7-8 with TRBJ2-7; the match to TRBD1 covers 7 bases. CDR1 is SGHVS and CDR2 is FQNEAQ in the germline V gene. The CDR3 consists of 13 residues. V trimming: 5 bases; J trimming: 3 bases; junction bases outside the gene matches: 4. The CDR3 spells CASSGGQNYEQYF. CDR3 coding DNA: TGTGCCAGCAGCGGGGGACAGAACTACGAGCAGTACTTC.

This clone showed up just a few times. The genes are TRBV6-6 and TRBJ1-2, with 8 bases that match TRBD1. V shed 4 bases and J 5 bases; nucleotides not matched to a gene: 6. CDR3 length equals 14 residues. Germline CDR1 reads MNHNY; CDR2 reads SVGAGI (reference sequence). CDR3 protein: CASSSPDRDYGYTF. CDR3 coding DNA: TGTGCCAGCAGTTCGCCGGACAGGGATTATGGCTACACCTTC.

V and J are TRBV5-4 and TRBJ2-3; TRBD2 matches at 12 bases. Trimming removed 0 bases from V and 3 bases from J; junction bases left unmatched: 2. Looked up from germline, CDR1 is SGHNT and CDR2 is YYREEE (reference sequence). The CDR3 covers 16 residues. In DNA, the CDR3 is TGTGCCAGCAGCTTGGGACTAGCGGGAGCGACAGATACGCAGTATTTT. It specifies CASSLGLAGATDTQYF.

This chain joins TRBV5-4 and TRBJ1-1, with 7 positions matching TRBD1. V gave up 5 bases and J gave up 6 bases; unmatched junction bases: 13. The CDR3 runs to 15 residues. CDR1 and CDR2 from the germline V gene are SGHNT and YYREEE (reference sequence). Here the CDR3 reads CASSPGQSMGSEAFF. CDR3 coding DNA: TGTGCCAGCAGTCCGGGACAGAGCATGGGCTCTGAAGCTTTCTTT.

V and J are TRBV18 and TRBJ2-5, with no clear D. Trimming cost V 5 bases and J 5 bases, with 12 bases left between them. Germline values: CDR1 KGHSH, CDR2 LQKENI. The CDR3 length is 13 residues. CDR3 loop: CASSKSIGETQYF. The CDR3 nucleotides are TGTGCCAGCTCAAAGTCAATCGGGGAGACCCAGTACTTC.

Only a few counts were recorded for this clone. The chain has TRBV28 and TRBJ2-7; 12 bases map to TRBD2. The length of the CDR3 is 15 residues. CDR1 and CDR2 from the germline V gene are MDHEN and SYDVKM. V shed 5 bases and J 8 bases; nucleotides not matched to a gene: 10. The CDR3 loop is CASSPSSGRASKQYF. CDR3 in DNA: TGTGCCAGCAGTCCATCTAGCGGGAGGGCCTCGAAGCAGTACTTC.

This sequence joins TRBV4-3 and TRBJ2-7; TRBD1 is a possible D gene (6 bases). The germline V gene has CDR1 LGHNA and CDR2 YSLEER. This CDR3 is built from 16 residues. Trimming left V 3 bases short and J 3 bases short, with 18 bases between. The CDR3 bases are TGCGCCAGCAGCCAGAGGGGGACCGGGGCCGACTACGAGCAGTACTTC. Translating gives CASSQRGTGADYEQYF.